Listed here are 14 T cell receptor beta chains from one sample, sequenced in a study of blood T cell repertoires in COVID-19. Profiling relied on immunoSEQ multiplex PCR, and the TCRdb table lists in-frame clones only, not all of them. Here the sample spans around 260,000 clones, around 90% being singletons. Material for sequencing was PBMCs or T cells enriched from blood (not recorded which). The source is a woman under 40 who had recovered from COVID-19.

The genes are TRBV3-1 (or the pseudogene TRBV3-2) and TRBJ1-2, with D possibly being TRBD1 (6 bases). The CDR3 is 14 amino acids. Trimming took 1 base from V and 4 from J, leaving 10 bases between them. CDR1 is LGHDT, CDR2 YNNKEL, per germline (reference sequence). CDR3 residues: CASSQVTGSYGYTF. The CDR3 bases are TGTGCCAGCAGCCAAGTGACAGGTTCCTATGGCTACACCTTC.

This rearrangement joins TRBV29-1 to TRBJ2-7, with D unresolved. V dropped 2 bases and J dropped 3 bases, with 17 bases sitting between them. The CDR3 spans 15 residues. Germline V lookup: CDR1 SQVTM, CDR2 ANQGSEA. The CDR3 here is CSVESRNFPYYEQYF. The CDR3 nucleotides are TGCAGCGTTGAATCTAGGAATTTCCCCTACTACGAGCAGTACTTC.

V usage is TRBV5-4 and J usage is TRBJ1-4, with TRBD1 identical over 8 bases. The germline gives CDR1 SGHNT, CDR2 YYREEE (reference sequence). With V trimmed by 2 bases and J by 3 bases, 0 bases remained unmatched. CDR3 length: 14 amino acids. The CDR3 loop reads CASSLQGANEKLFF. The CDR3 coding sequence is TGTGCCAGCAGCTTACAGGGGGCTAATGAAAAACTGTTTTTT.

Regarding this clone: Other nucleotide sequences from this sample produce the same CDR3. The chain recombines TRBV5-1 with TRBJ2-3, with 9 bases fitting TRBD2. With V trimmed by 5 bases and J by 1 base, 8 bases remained unmatched. The CDR3 totals 16 residues. The germline CDR1 and CDR2 sequences are SGHRS and YFSETQ. CDR3 coding DNA: TGCGCCAGCAGTTCGGGGCTAGCGGGACGCACAGATACGCAGTATTTT. This gives the protein CASSSGLAGRTDTQYF.

The gene calls are TRBV27 and TRBJ2-5; weak D call: TRBD2 (6 bases). Germline assignment: CDR1 MNHEY and CDR2 SMNVEV (reference sequence). The V gene lost 5 bases and the J gene lost 5 bases, with 21 bases spanning the gap. The CDR3 sequence is 16 residues long. CDR3: CASSPGMREARETQYF. The CDR3 DNA sequence: TGTGCCAGCAGTCCGGGAATGAGGGAGGCGCGGGAGACCCAGTACTTC.

A few counts support this clone. The gene calls are TRBV4-2 and TRBJ2-2; weak D call: TRBD1 (6 bases). V shed 0 bases and J shed 4 bases, with 12 bases lying between them. The CDR3 has 16 amino acids. CDR1 is LGHNA and CDR2 is YNFKEQ in the germline V gene. Written as DNA, the CDR3 is TGTGCCAGCAGCCAAGAAGTTGGGGGCTTCACCGGGGAGCTGTTTTTT. It is translated as CASSQEVGGFTGELFF.

The chain is built from TRBV7-2 and TRBJ2-7; unclear D gene. The CDR3 consists of 15 residues. Germline V gives CDR1 SGHTA, CDR2 FQGNSA. V lost 2 bases, J lost 0 bases, and 11 bases lay in between. The CDR3: CASSLNPPGSYEQYF. CDR3 DNA: TGTGCCAGCAGCTTAAACCCCCCGGGCTCCTACGAGCAGTACTTC.

V usage is TRBV21-1 and J usage is TRBJ1-5; TRBD1 reflects the table's D call only, with no check against the DNA. TRBV21-1 is noted as a pseudogene. This CDR3 comprises 17 residues. Here the CDR3 reads CASSKGPPIKSNQPQHF. The CDR3 region has the DNA TGTGCCAGCAGCAAAGGGCCCCCGATCAAGTCCAATCAGCCCCAGCATTTT.

The genes are TRBV9 and TRBJ2-1; 9 bases line up with TRBD2. Germline V gives CDR1 SGDLS, CDR2 YYNGEE. The J segment lost 8 bases and the V segment lost 0 bases, leaving 6 bases of the junction unmatched. The CDR3 contains 15 residues. CDR3 in DNA: TGTGCCAGCAGCGTAGCAGGACTAGCGATGGATGAGCAGTTCTTC. This translates into CASSVAGLAMDEQFF. Looking up the rest from reference TRBV9 and TRBJ2-1 gives the full variable domain: DSGVTQTPKHLITATGQRVTLRCSPRSGDLSVYWYQQSLDQGLQFLIQYYNGEERAKGNILERFSAQQFPDLHSELNLSSLELGDSALYFCASSVAGLAMDEQFFGPGTRLTVL.

The chain has TRBV6-1 and TRBJ2-1; possible D gene TRBD1, 6 bases. Germline values: CDR1 MNHNS, CDR2 SASEGT. The CDR3 has 15 amino acids. V was shortened by 2 bases and J by 3 bases, with 11 bases between the two germline ends. CDR3 sequence reads: CASSESGRGYNEQFF. For the CDR3, the DNA is TGTGCCAGCAGTGAATCTGGCAGGGGCTACAATGAGCAGTTCTTC.

The chain links TRBV27 to TRBJ1-6, with D maybe TRBD1 (6 bases). Germline assignment: CDR1 MNHEY and CDR2 SMNVEV (reference sequence). Trimming shortened V by 4 bases and J by 2 bases, and 15 bases separated the two germline ends. The CDR3 extends over 17 amino acids. CDR3 region: CASSSETTGPYNSPLHF. DNA of the CDR3: TGTGCCAGCAGTTCCGAGACAACAGGGCCCTATAATTCACCCCTCCACTTT.

This clone was observed once. The chain joins TRBV3-1 (or the pseudogene TRBV3-2) to TRBJ2-3; D gene uncertain. The CDR3 loop spans 12 amino acids. V was clipped by 0 bases and J by 4 bases, with 2 bases between them. Germline V gives CDR1 LGHDT, CDR2 YNNKEL (reference sequence). The CDR3: CASSQDADTQYF. The CDR3 bases are TGTGCCAGCAGCCAAGACGCAGATACGCAGTATTTT.

This chain links TRBV4-3 with TRBJ2-6, with D possibly being TRBD2 (6 bases). V lost 0 bases to trimming and J lost 2 bases, with 17 bases between them. This CDR3 is built from 19 residues. Per the germline V gene, CDR1 is LGHNA and CDR2 is YSLEER. CDR3: CASSQEARGGWAGANVLTF. The DNA of the CDR3 is TGCGCCAGCAGCCAAGAGGCGAGGGGAGGATGGGCTGGGGCCAACGTCCTGACTTTC.

The chain combines TRBV18 with TRBJ1-1, with no clear D. V was pared by 2 bases and J by 1 base, with 5 bases between. The germline V gene has CDR1 KGHSH and CDR2 LQKENI. This CDR3 spans 13 amino acids. CDR3 bases: TGTGCCAGCTCACCAACTTCGAACACTGAAGCTTTCTTT. This translates into CASSPTSNTEAFF.